The 18 T cell receptor beta chains below all came from one sample that was sequenced in a study of tumor and adjacent non-tumor tissue in lung cancer. The library came from three nested PCR rounds adapted from ARM-PCR protocols. Each CDR3 protein is one row after TCRdb ran MiXCR on the multiplex PCR reads. This sample has some 120,000 distinct CDR3 sequences, with 66% found just once. RNA was extracted from bulk tissue without any cell sorting. The sequenced material came from lung tumor tissue. The receptors come from a man aged 30 to 45 with non-small cell lung cancer.

Of note for this clonotype: One end of the junction does not line up with germline, which may come from a read error. The V call is TRBV6-6, the J call TRBJ1-4, with a tentative D call TRBD1 (5 bases). The germline gives CDR1 MNHNY, CDR2 SVGAGI (reference sequence). This CDR3 has 16 amino acids. The CDR3 reads CASSYSGGGENGKLFF. CDR3 nucleotide sequence: TGTGCCAGTAGTTACTCGGGAGGAGGGGAGAATGGAAAACTGTTTTTT.

About this clonotype: Compared with germline, one end of the junction differs, possibly owing to a read error. This rearrangement joins TRBV20-1 to TRBJ1-5; TRBD1 agrees at 7 bases. Germline lookup yields CDR1 DFQATT and CDR2 SNEGSKA (reference sequence). There are 16 residues in the CDR3. The CDR3 sequence: CSASDGGTVGYQRQHF. CDR3 nucleotide sequence: TGCAGTGCTAGTGATGGAGGGACAGTTGGGTATCAGCGCCAGCATTTT.

The table lists this clonotype with a few counts. A read error is possible here, since a much larger clone lies one base away. The J gene is TRBJ1-2, the V gene TRBV20-1, with D tentatively TRBD1 (5 bases). CDR3 length: 14 residues. Trimming took 1 base from V and 2 from J, leaving 11 bases between them. Germline-derived CDR1 and CDR2 are DFQATT and SNEGSKA (reference sequence). The CDR3 here is CSARGRAGNYGYTF. The CDR3 DNA reads as TGCAGTGCTAGAGGTCGAGCAGGGAACTATGGCTACACCTTC.

In the case of this clonotype: This may stem from a read error, because a much larger clone lies one nucleotide away. This chain joins TRBV12-3 or TRBV12-4 and TRBJ2-5, with a possible D match to TRBD2 (6 bases). The V and J ends lost 6 bases and 9 bases respectively, with 23 bases between them. The CDR3 contains 15 residues. The CDR3 spells CASSTAGTRGEAQYF. CDR3 coding DNA: TGTGCCAGCAGCACCGCTGGGACGCGCGGGGAGGCCCAGTACTTC.

In its sample, this clonotype was seen once. The junction shows a germline mismatch at one end, possibly a read error. The chain combines TRBV11-2 with TRBJ1-3; the match to TRBD1 covers 7 bases. CDR1 and CDR2 from the germline V gene are SGHAT and FQNNGV. The CDR3 loop spans 16 amino acids. CDR3 bases: TGTGCCAACAGCACTCAGGGGGTTGGTTCTGGAAACACCATATATTTT. It codes for CANSTQGVGSGNTIYF. The variable domain in full, with the rest retrieved from reference TRBV11-2 and TRBJ1-3, is EAGVAQSPRYKIIEKRQSVAFWCNPISGHATLYWYQQILGQGPKLLIQFQNNGVVDDSQLPKDRFSAERLKGVDSTLKIQPAKLEDSAVYLCANSTQGVGSGNTIYFGEGSWLTVV.

With regard to this clonotype: The junction and the germline gene differ at one end; a read error may be behind it. The chain has TRBV12-3 or TRBV12-4 and TRBJ1-3; 9 bases map to TRBD1. The CDR3 has 17 residues. As DNA, the CDR3 is TGTGCCAGCAGTCCCCACCGACAGGGGGTAGCCGGAAACACCATATGCTTT. Encoded protein: CASSPHRQGVAGNTICF.

As for this clonotype: This clone may be a read error of a much larger clone one base away. The chain has TRBV12-3 or TRBV12-4 and TRBJ2-2, with no clear D. V lost 6 bases to trimming and J lost 7 bases, with 9 bases between them. This CDR3 has 12 amino acids. CDR3 DNA sequence: TGTGCCAGCAGACCAAGGATCGGGGAGCTGTTTTTT. Protein product: CASRPRIGELFF.

This clonotype was observed a few times. V usage is TRBV6-6 and J usage is TRBJ2-6; 8 bases line up with TRBD1. CDR1 and CDR2 from the germline V gene are MNHNY and SVGAGI (reference sequence). This CDR3 has 15 residues. With V trimmed by 5 bases and J by 2 bases, 2 bases remained unmatched. For the CDR3, the DNA is TGTGCCAGCAGTCCAGGGGGCGCTGGGGCCAACGTCCTGACTTTC. Protein product: CASSPGGAGANVLTF.

On this clonotype itself: A clone one base away is much larger, so this may be a read error. The J gene is TRBJ1-2, the V gene TRBV12-3 or TRBV12-4, with 8 bases lining up with TRBD1. This CDR3 spans 16 amino acids. The CDR3 spells CPSSSRGRTFNYGYTF. The CDR3 DNA sequence: TGTCCCAGCAGTTCCAGGGGGCGCACATTTAACTATGGCTACACCTTC.

For this clonotype: This could be a read error, since a much larger clone is one nucleotide away. The chain is built from TRBV6-5 and TRBJ1-2; D not resolved. CDR3 length: 14 residues. The V gene's germline CDR1 is MNHEY and CDR2 SVGAGI. The CDR3 here is CTSSRDPGSYGYTF. The CDR3 coding sequence is TGTACCAGCAGCCGAGATCCAGGATCCTATGGCTACACCTTC.

This clonotype was found once. This may be a read error, as it is one base from a much larger clone. The rearrangement uses TRBV10-3 and TRBJ2-3; D not resolved. The CDR3 length is 14 residues. In germline, CDR1 is ENHRY, CDR2 SYGVKD. DNA of the CDR3: TGTGCCATCAGTGAGTCGGGCTCCACAGATACGCAGTTTTTT. Encoded protein: CAISESGSTDTQFF.

The V gene is TRBV11-3, the J gene TRBJ2-1; TRBD2 is a possible D gene (5 bases). The CDR3 contains 15 residues. Germline values: CDR1 SGHNT, CDR2 YENEEA. The V end lost 2 bases, the J end lost 10 bases, and 18 bases lay between the germline ends. The CDR3 sequence is CASSLLGVGIGEQFF. Written as DNA, the CDR3 is TGTGCCAGCAGCTTACTGGGAGTAGGGATAGGGGAGCAGTTCTTC.

In regard to this clonotype: Germline and junction disagree at one end, which may indicate a read error. The genes are TRBV14 and TRBJ2-7, with 7 bases fitting TRBD2. Germline V gene lookup returns CDR1 SGHDN and CDR2 FVKESK. The CDR3 is made up of 14 amino acids. CDR3 amino acids: CANSRGGGVYEQYF. DNA for the CDR3: TGTGCCAACAGCCGTGGGGGGGGAGTCTACGAGCAGTACTTC.

A note on this clonotype: This may be a read error: a much more frequent sequence differs by one nucleotide. The chain combines TRBV10-3 with TRBJ2-1; D ambiguous. Trimming removed 7 bases from V and 1 base from J, with 20 bases in between. The CDR3 has 17 amino acids. CDR1 ENHRY and CDR2 SYGVKD come from the germline V gene. CDR3 in amino acids: CAITKEQRMVSYNEQFF. For the CDR3, the DNA is TGTGCCATCACCAAAGAACAGAGGATGGTATCCTACAATGAGCAGTTCTTC.

Of note for this clonotype: This may stem from a read error, because a much larger clone lies one nucleotide away. The chain links TRBV20-1 to TRBJ1-2, with a possible D match to TRBD1 (6 bases). The CDR3 consists of 13 residues. Trimming left V 1 base short and J 8 bases short, with 14 bases between. Germline assignment: CDR1 DFQATT and CDR2 SNEGSKA (reference sequence). Here the CDR3 reads CSARVTGAGGYTF. The CDR3 nucleotides read TGCAGTGCTAGAGTGACGGGGGCTGGAGGCTACACCTTC.

In regard to this clonotype: Sequence at one end of the junction differs from germline and may be a read error. This sequence joins TRBV4-3 and TRBJ2-3, with D tentatively TRBD1 or TRBD2 (5 bases each). CDR1 is LGHNA and CDR2 is YSLEER in the germline V gene. The CDR3 is 14 amino acids. CDR3 DNA: TGCGCAAGCAGCCAAGAAAGTAGGGGAGATACGCGGTATTTT. This sequence encodes CASSQESRGDTRYF.

A word on this clonotype: The germline gene is not matched at one end of the junction; a read error may be the cause. The chain uses TRBV11-2 and TRBJ1-2, with D maybe TRBD1 (5 bases). CDR3 size: 14 residues. Germline V CDR1 and CDR2: SGHAT, FQNNGV. CDR3 sequence reads: CANSLVEDSYGYTF. The CDR3, as DNA: TGTGCCAACAGCTTAGTGGAAGACAGCTATGGCTACACCTTC.

The rearrangement uses TRBV20-1 and TRBJ2-2; D may correspond to TRBD1 or TRBD2 (6 bases each). The ends were cut back, 5 bases at V and 4 bases at J, with 17 bases in the middle. The germline V gene encodes CDR1 DFQATT and CDR2 SNEGSKA (reference sequence). This CDR3 contains 15 residues. The CDR3 is CSAWGDTRGTGELFF. The CDR3 nucleotides read TGCAGTGCTTGGGGGGACACCCGAGGCACCGGGGAGCTGTTTTTT.